The clone carrying this TCR beta chain came up many times. Its antigen is currently unknown. Preparing the TCRbeta library involved the use of unique molecular identifiers. TCRdb ran MiXCR on the PCR reads and lists one entry per CDR3 protein. Found here are 200,000 to 300,000 distinct CDR3 sequences, under 9.5% of them singletons; the top ten hold roughly 6%. CDR1 SQVTM and CDR2 ANQGSEA come from the germline V gene. The CDR3 contains 13 residues. V shed 3 bases and J shed 3 bases, with 10 bases lying between them. The data originate from a study of T-cell reconstitution after alpha-beta-depleted transplantation in children. Study observations and caveats: T-cell counts and diversity at one year following transplant were attributed mainly to newly produced T cells. The study traced high day-60 TCRbeta diversity in some patients to surviving recipient T cells and thymic progenitors. Reports say that about two months after transplant, the alpha-beta T cells came out of several hundred graft clones that had expanded.

Here the sequenced sample was PBMCs, mostly from graft donor cells, taken 180 days after TCRalphabeta/CD19-depleted stem cell transplant. The J gene is TRBJ2-3, the V gene TRBV29-1, with D perhaps matching TRBD1 (5 bases). This TCR was recovered from a male patient between 5 and 17 years old who had a stem cell transplant for acute lymphoblastic leukemia, so the T cells may come from the graft donor. CDR3 DNA: TGCAGCGTTGAGGGCAGGGTAACAGATACGCAGTATTTT. This translates into CSVEGRVTDTQYF.